The source of this TCR beta chain is a study of blood T cell repertoires in COVID-19. Source study methods: Nucleated cell number was recorded as an estimate derived from reference gene primer amplification. The assay was immunoSEQ multiplex PCR, and TCRdb's table has in-frame clones only and misses some. V, J and clone size were drawn from that table, and D and trimming were deduced from the DNA. The sample has roughly 55,000 clones; around 77% are singletons. The CDR3 has 14 amino acids. The V and J ends lost 4 bases and 5 bases, in that order; junction bases with no gene match: 6. Germline loops: CDR1 SGHRS, CDR2 YFSETQ.

This chain joins TRBV5-1 and TRBJ2-3, with 8 positions matching TRBD2. The source is a man between 60 and 75 years old with acute or convalescent COVID-19. The specimen was peripheral blood. The CDR3 region is CASSQGLAVDTQYF. In nucleotides, the CDR3 is TGCGCCAGCAGCCAAGGACTAGCAGTAGATACGCAGTATTTT.